A single sample is the source of the 30 T cell receptor beta chains below, sequenced in a study of Ad26.COV2.S vaccination and SARS-CoV-2 variants. Treatment specified: around 19 received Ad26.COV2.S at low or high dose, single or two shots; roughly 5 received placebo; per-sample allocation not given. Sampling took place 63 days after the first vaccine or placebo injection. Using immunoSEQ multiplex PCR, the repertoire was profiled, and TCRdb retains in-frame clones only, with some absent. This sample has 250,000 to 300,000 clones, with approximately 89% found just once. The sequencing here drew on peripheral blood, taken in a trial of Ad26.COV2.S vaccine versus placebo. These receptors originate from a person aged 18-65 years who received the Ad26.COV2.S COVID-19 vaccine or a placebo.

This clone has a handful of counts. This chain connects TRBV6-2 or TRBV6-3 to TRBJ2-7, with D perhaps TRBD2 (5 bases). Germline-derived CDR1 and CDR2 are MNHEY and SVGEGT. V lost 2 bases and J 5 bases, leaving 16 bases between the germline ends. The CDR3 covers 15 residues. CDR3 loop: CASSYGSRGVDEQYF. CDR3 nucleotides: TGTGCCAGCAGTTACGGTTCCCGGGGAGTCGACGAGCAGTACTTC.

The CDR3 DNA reads TGTGCCTGGGAGGGGCACACTAACACTGAAGCTTTCTTT. Protein product: CAWEGHTNTEAFF. The rearrangement joins TRBV30 to TRBJ1-1; TRBD1 is a possible D gene (5 bases). Per germline, CDR1 GTSNPN and CDR2 SVGIG (reference sequence). The CDR3 is 13 amino acids. V gave up 5 bases and J gave up 2 bases, with 12 bases separating them. The whole variable domain, filled in from reference TRBV30 and TRBJ1-1, reads SQTIHQWPATLVQPVGSPLSLECTVEGTSNPNLYWYRQAAGRGLQLLFYSVGIGQISSEVPQNLSASRPQDRQFILSSKKLLLSDSGFYLCAWEGHTNTEAFFGQGTRLTVV.

CDR3 amino acids: CASSGTGENQPQHF. In DNA form, the CDR3 reads TGTGCCAGCAGTGGTACGGGCGAGAATCAGCCCCAGCATTTT. This chain uses TRBV2 with TRBJ1-5; D unclear. Germline loops: CDR1 SNHLY, CDR2 FYNNEI. V was trimmed by 4 bases and J by 4 bases, leaving 11 bases between them. The CDR3 sequence is 14 residues long.

CDR3 nucleotides: TGTGCCAGCTCACCCCCGAGCGGGACCTATGGCTACACCTTC. It specifies CASSPPSGTYGYTF. The chain combines TRBV18 with TRBJ1-2; D is perhaps TRBD1 (5 bases). This CDR3 has 14 amino acids. Germline V gene sequence: CDR1 KGHSH, CDR2 LQKENI. Between the trimmed V and J ends, which lost 3 bases and 4 bases, there was a span of 12 bases.

The chain combines TRBV5-1 with TRBJ2-1; D is tentatively TRBD1 or TRBD2 (6 bases each). Germline CDR1 SGHRS, CDR2 YFSETQ. The CDR3 covers 18 residues. Between the trimmed V and J ends, which lost 3 bases and 14 bases, there was a span of 33 bases. This chain's CDR3 is CASSSGGTGSAKLGGEFF. CDR3 coding DNA: TGCGCCAGCAGCTCCGGGGGCACAGGGTCCGCTAAACTCGGTGGGGAGTTCTTC. The full variable domain, with the rest looked up from reference TRBV5-1 and TRBJ2-1, is KAGVTQTPRYLIKTRGQQVTLSCSPISGHRSVSWYQQTPGQGLQFLFEYFSETQRNKGNFPGRFSGRQFSNSRSEMNVSTLELGDSALYLCASSSGGTGSAKLGGEFFGPGTRLTVL.

The chain joins TRBV20-1 to TRBJ1-2; the D gene is possibly TRBD1 (6 bases). V lost 2 bases to trimming and J lost 6 bases, with 7 bases between them. The V gene's germline CDR1 is DFQATT and CDR2 SNEGSKA (reference sequence). CDR3 length: 11 amino acids. The CDR3 loop reads CSARRTDGYTF. The CDR3 DNA is TGCAGTGCTAGAAGGACAGATGGCTACACCTTC.

The V call is TRBV9, the J call TRBJ1-1, with TRBD1 as a possible D gene (6 bases). This CDR3 region has 15 residues. V was shortened by 0 bases and J by 3 bases, with 12 bases between the two germline ends. Germline V gene data show CDR1 as SGDLS and CDR2 as YYNGEE. CDR3 DNA sequence: TGTGCCAGCAGCGTAGATCCGGGGGCCGACACTGAAGCTTTCTTT. It is translated as CASSVDPGADTEAFF.

The V gene is TRBV10-3, the J gene TRBJ2-1; 7 nucleotides line up with TRBD2. Germline V gives CDR1 ENHRY, CDR2 SYGVKD. The CDR3 contains 16 residues. V trimming: 0 bases; J trimming: 4 bases; junction bases outside the gene matches: 6. CDR3 DNA: TGTGCCATCAGTGAGTCCATGGCGGGAGATTACAATGAGCAGTTCTTC. Encoded protein: CAISESMAGDYNEQFF.

The rearrangement links TRBV7-9 to TRBJ2-7; D possibly matches TRBD1 or TRBD2 (5 bases each). Trimming pared 5 bases from V and 1 base from J, leaving 12 bases between. The CDR3 consists of 14 residues. From germline, CDR1 is SEHNR and CDR2 FQNEAQ (reference sequence). CDR3 loop: CASSQGPTSYEQYF. The DNA for the CDR3 is TGTGCCAGCAGCCAGGGACCCACTTCCTACGAGCAGTACTTC.

The V and J genes are TRBV13 and TRBJ2-5, with D perhaps matching TRBD1 or TRBD2 (5 bases each). V shed 5 bases and J shed 7 bases, with 17 bases lying between them. This CDR3 has 14 amino acids. The germline CDR1 and CDR2 sequences are PRHDT and FYEKMQ (reference sequence). CDR3 in amino acids: CASSPGTPHGTQYF. CDR3 in DNA: TGTGCCAGCAGCCCGGGGACCCCCCATGGGACCCAGTACTTC.

The chain is built from TRBV11-2 and TRBJ2-7; D not certain. Germline V gene lookup returns CDR1 SGHAT and CDR2 FQNNGV. V lost 5 bases, J lost 4 bases, and 12 bases lay in between. The CDR3 totals 13 residues. CDR3 sequence: CASSIEINYEQYF. As DNA, the CDR3 is TGTGCCAGCAGCATTGAAATTAATTACGAGCAGTACTTC.

This clone was detected a few times. V gene TRBV5-4 combines with J gene TRBJ1-1; D call uncertain. CDR1 is SGHNT, CDR2 YYREEE, per germline (reference sequence). V was shortened by 0 bases and J by 4 bases, with 7 bases between the two germline ends. There are 13 residues in the CDR3. As DNA, the CDR3 is TGTGCCAGCAGCTTGGAATCCCGCACTGAAGCTTTCTTT. It specifies CASSLESRTEAFF.

V and J are TRBV5-4 and TRBJ1-2, with unresolved D. V was shortened by 1 base and J by 2 bases, with 15 bases between the two germline ends. This CDR3 is built from 16 residues. Germline V gene lookup returns CDR1 SGHNT and CDR2 YYREEE (reference sequence). The chain's CDR3 is CASSLPHTTSNYGYTF. CDR3 DNA: TGTGCCAGCAGCTTGCCACACACTACCTCAAACTATGGCTACACCTTC.

This rearrangement joins TRBV5-5 to TRBJ2-5; D perhaps matches TRBD2 (5 bases). Between the trimmed V and J ends, which lost 2 bases and 1 base, there was a span of 12 bases. The germline CDR1 and CDR2 sequences are SGHKS and YYEKEE (reference sequence). The CDR3 has 15 residues. The CDR3 loop is CASSFSGSPQETQYF. CDR3 nucleotides: TGTGCCAGCAGCTTCTCGGGAAGCCCCCAAGAGACCCAGTACTTC.

CDR3 loop: CAWSGTSGKAYEQYF. CDR3 nucleotide sequence: TGTGCCTGGAGTGGGACTAGCGGGAAGGCCTACGAGCAGTACTTC. The chain employs TRBV30 and TRBJ2-7; 12 positions match TRBD2. J was trimmed by 2 bases and V by 1 base; bases with no gene match: 3. Germline loops: CDR1 GTSNPN, CDR2 SVGIG (reference sequence). The CDR3 covers 15 residues.

The chain has TRBV3-1 (or the pseudogene TRBV3-2) and TRBJ2-2, with D possibly matching TRBD2 (6 bases). Germline assignment: CDR1 LGHDT and CDR2 YNNKEL (reference sequence). CDR3 length: 16 residues. The ends were cut back, 3 bases at V and 4 bases at J, with 15 bases in the middle. CDR3 region: CASSHYGRSSTGELFF. For the CDR3, the DNA is TGTGCCAGCAGCCATTACGGGAGATCGAGCACCGGGGAGCTGTTTTTT.

This chain connects TRBV6-2 or TRBV6-3 to TRBJ1-2; D gene uncertain. The CDR3 sequence is 15 residues long. Trimming pared 2 bases from V and 2 bases from J, leaving 12 bases between. Per the germline V gene, CDR1 is MNHEY and CDR2 is SVGEGT. CDR3 sequence (DNA): TGTGCCAGCAGTTACCTGGGCAGAGAAAACTATGGCTACACCTTC. It is translated as CASSYLGRENYGYTF.

This rearrangement joins TRBV30 to TRBJ2-3, with D perhaps TRBD1 (6 bases). Germline lookup yields CDR1 GTSNPN and CDR2 SVGIG (reference sequence). V was pared by 3 bases and J by 2 bases, with 15 bases between. The CDR3 length is 15 residues. This CDR3 is CAWRRGRGDTDTQYF. The CDR3 DNA sequence: TGTGCCTGGAGGAGAGGCAGGGGCGACACAGATACGCAGTATTTT. Using reference TRBV30 and TRBJ2-3 for the parts outside the CDR3, the full variable domain is SQTIHQWPATLVQPVGSPLSLECTVEGTSNPNLYWYRQAAGRGLQLLFYSVGIGQISSEVPQNLSASRPQDRQFILSSKKLLLSDSGFYLCAWRRGRGDTDTQYFGPGTRLTVL.

The chain recombines TRBV7-2 with TRBJ1-1, with D possibly matching TRBD1 (6 bases). V lost 6 bases to trimming and J lost 11 bases, with 22 bases between them. From germline, CDR1 is SGHTA and CDR2 FQGNSA. CDR3 length: 14 amino acids. CDR3 residues: CASSPQATGFRAFF. The CDR3 DNA sequence: TGTGCCAGCAGTCCCCAGGCCACAGGGTTTCGGGCTTTCTTT.

V gene TRBV7-9 combines with J gene TRBJ1-5; D possibly corresponds to TRBD1 (5 bases). Trimming left V 5 bases short and J 3 bases short, with 11 bases between. The germline CDR1 and CDR2 sequences are SEHNR and FQNEAQ (reference sequence). There are 14 residues in the CDR3. The CDR3 DNA reads as TGTGCCAGCAGCCCACGGGACTTCAATCAGCCCCAGCATTTT. It codes for CASSPRDFNQPQHF.

This chain links TRBV6-6 with TRBJ1-1; TRBD1 is a possible D gene (6 bases). Germline CDR1 and CDR2: MNHNY and SVGAGI (reference sequence). V was trimmed by 5 bases and J by 5 bases, leaving 18 bases between them. CDR3 length equals 15 residues. In nucleotides, the CDR3 is TGTGCCAGCAGTGGACGAAGGGGGGGGTATACTGAAGCTTTCTTT. This encodes CASSGRRGGYTEAFF.

The V and J genes are TRBV6-5 and TRBJ1-2; D unclear. Germline CDR1 and CDR2: MNHEY and SVGAGI. The V end was cut by 8 bases, the J end by 4 bases, with 17 bases between. The CDR3 is made up of 14 amino acids. The CDR3, as DNA: TGTGCCAGCCACCCCGCTAACAGCCTCTATGGCTACACCTTC. This translates into CASHPANSLYGYTF.

In its sample, this clone was seen a few times. The DNA for the CDR3 is TGTGCCAGCAGCTTCGGGGTAAGGGGATCACCCCTCCACTTT. Translating gives CASSFGVRGSPLHF. The V and J genes are TRBV7-2 and TRBJ1-6, with a tentative D call TRBD1 (5 bases). This CDR3 has 14 amino acids. Trimming left V 3 bases short and J 10 bases short, with 13 bases between. Germline CDR1 SGHTA, CDR2 FQGNSA.

The chain recombines TRBV11-2 with TRBJ1-1; no definite D call. V was cut by 7 bases and J by 8 bases, with 20 bases left in between. Germline CDR1 and CDR2: SGHAT and FQNNGV. The CDR3 covers 14 residues. In DNA form, the CDR3 reads TGTGCCAGCACCCTTCAGAGATCGTCTGGAGAAGCTTTCTTT. Its protein is CASTLQRSSGEAFF. Looking up the rest from reference TRBV11-2 and TRBJ1-1 gives the full variable domain: EAGVAQSPRYKIIEKRQSVAFWCNPISGHATLYWYQQILGQGPKLLIQFQNNGVVDDSQLPKDRFSAERLKGVDSTLKIQPAKLEDSAVYLCASTLQRSSGEAFFGQGTRLTVV.

The CDR3 DNA reads as TGTGCCAGCAGTGTCGACAGGGGGGAAGTTTATGGCTACACCTTC. It is translated as CASSVDRGEVYGYTF. V and J are TRBV2 and TRBJ1-2; 9 nucleotides match TRBD1. V shed 4 bases and J 5 bases; nucleotides not matched to a gene: 8. Germline V gene lookup returns CDR1 SNHLY and CDR2 FYNNEI. The CDR3 sequence is 15 residues long.

The rearrangement links TRBV7-5 to TRBJ1-6; the table calls TRBD1, which could not be checked here. TRBV7-5 is assigned pseudogene status. The CDR3 runs to 14 residues. Here the CDR3 reads CARSSYRDRSPLHF. CDR3 DNA sequence: TGTGCCAGAAGCTCCTACAGGGATCGCTCACCCCTCCACTTT.

The chain couples TRBV7-9 to TRBJ1-3; 10 bases fit TRBD1. The J segment lost 0 bases and the V segment lost 6 bases, leaving 5 bases of the junction unmatched. This CDR3 is built from 16 residues. Germline CDR1 and CDR2: SEHNR and FQNEAQ (reference sequence). CDR3 loop: CASSRQGANSGNTIYF. The DNA of the CDR3 is TGTGCCAGCAGTAGACAGGGGGCTAACTCTGGAAACACCATATATTTT. Filled out from reference TRBV7-9 and TRBJ1-3, the complete variable domain reads DTGVSQNPRHKITKRGQNVTFRCDPISEHNRLYWYRQTLGQGPEFLTYFQNEAQLEKSRLLSDRFSAERPKGSFSTLEIQRTEQGDSAMYLCASSRQGANSGNTIYFGEGSWLTVV.

The chain joins TRBV30 to TRBJ1-2; D may be TRBD1 (5 bases). V lost 4 bases to trimming and J lost 1 base, with 16 bases between them. CDR3 length: 15 residues. Per the germline V gene, CDR1 is GTSNPN and CDR2 is SVGIG (reference sequence). The chain's CDR3 is CAWTPWAGSNYGYTF. CDR3 coding DNA: TGTGCCTGGACCCCTTGGGCAGGGAGTAACTATGGCTACACCTTC.

This chain uses TRBV30 with TRBJ1-3; the D gene is possibly TRBD1 (5 bases). Germline V gene data show CDR1 as GTSNPN and CDR2 as SVGIG (reference sequence). The CDR3 is 18 amino acids. Trimming took off 3 bases at V and 2 bases at J, with 23 bases between the two ends. DNA of the CDR3: TGTGCCTGGAGCGTCCATGGGGGATCCGGTACGCCTGGAAACACCATATATTTT. Translated: CAWSVHGGSGTPGNTIYF.

J is TRBJ1-1 and V is TRBV11-2, with unresolved D. V gave up 3 bases and J gave up 1 base, with 3 bases separating them. Germline V lookup: CDR1 SGHAT, CDR2 FQNNGV. The CDR3 spans 12 residues. The CDR3 DNA follows: TGTGCCAGCAGCTTCACGAACACTGAAGCTTTCTTT. Protein: CASSFTNTEAFF.